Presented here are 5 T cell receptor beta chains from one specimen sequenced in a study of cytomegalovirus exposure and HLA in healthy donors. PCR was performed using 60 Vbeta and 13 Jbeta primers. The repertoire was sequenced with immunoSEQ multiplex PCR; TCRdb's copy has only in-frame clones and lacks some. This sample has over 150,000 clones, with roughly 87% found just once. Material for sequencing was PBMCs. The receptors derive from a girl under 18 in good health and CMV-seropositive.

The CDR3 region is CASSIGTAAANTEAFF. Here the CDR3 DNA reads TGTGCCAGCAGCATAGGGACGGCAGCGGCGAACACTGAAGCTTTCTTT. V is TRBV7-6 and J is TRBJ1-1; weak D call: TRBD1 (5 bases). CDR1 and CDR2 (germline): SGHVS, FNYEAQ. The V and J ends lost 5 bases and 1 base respectively, with 17 bases between them. This CDR3 is 16 amino acids long.

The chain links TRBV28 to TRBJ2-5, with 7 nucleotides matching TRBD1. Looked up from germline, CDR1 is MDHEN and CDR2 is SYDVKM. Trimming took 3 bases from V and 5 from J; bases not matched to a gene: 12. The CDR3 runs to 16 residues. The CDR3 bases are TGTGCCAGCAGTTTTGCAGGACAGGTGATTGACGAGACCCAGTACTTC. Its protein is CASSFAGQVIDETQYF.

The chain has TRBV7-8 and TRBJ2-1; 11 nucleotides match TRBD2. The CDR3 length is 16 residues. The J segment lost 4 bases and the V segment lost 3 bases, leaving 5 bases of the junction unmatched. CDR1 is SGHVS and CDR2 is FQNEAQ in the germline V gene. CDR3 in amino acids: CASSFLLAGVYNEQFF. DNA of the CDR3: TGTGCCAGCAGCTTCCTACTAGCGGGAGTATACAATGAGCAGTTCTTC.

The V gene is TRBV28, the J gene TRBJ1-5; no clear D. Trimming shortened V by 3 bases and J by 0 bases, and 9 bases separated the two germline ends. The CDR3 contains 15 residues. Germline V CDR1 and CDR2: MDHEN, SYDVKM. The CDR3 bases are TGTGCCAGCAGTTTTTCAGTTAATAGCAATCAGCCCCAGCATTTT. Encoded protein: CASSFSVNSNQPQHF. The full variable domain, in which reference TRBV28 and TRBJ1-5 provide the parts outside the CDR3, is DVKVTQSSRYLVKRTGEKVFLECVQDMDHENMFWYRQDPGLGLRLIYFSYDVKMKEKGDIPEGYSVSREKKERFSLILESASTNQTSMYLCASSFSVNSNQPQHFGDGTRLSIL.

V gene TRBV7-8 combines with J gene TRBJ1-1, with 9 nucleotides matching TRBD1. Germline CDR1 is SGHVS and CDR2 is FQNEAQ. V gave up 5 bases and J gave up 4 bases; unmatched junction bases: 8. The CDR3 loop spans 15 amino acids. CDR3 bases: TGTGCCAGCAGCAACTCCGGGACAGGGCCCACTGAAGCTTTCTTT. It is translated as CASSNSGTGPTEAFF. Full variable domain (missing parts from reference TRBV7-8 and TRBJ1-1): GAGVSQSPRYKVAKRGQDVALRCDPISGHVSLFWYQQALGQGPEFLTYFQNEAQLDKSGLPSDRFFAERPEGSVSTLKIQRTQQEDSAVYLCASSNSGTGPTEAFFGQGTRLTVV.